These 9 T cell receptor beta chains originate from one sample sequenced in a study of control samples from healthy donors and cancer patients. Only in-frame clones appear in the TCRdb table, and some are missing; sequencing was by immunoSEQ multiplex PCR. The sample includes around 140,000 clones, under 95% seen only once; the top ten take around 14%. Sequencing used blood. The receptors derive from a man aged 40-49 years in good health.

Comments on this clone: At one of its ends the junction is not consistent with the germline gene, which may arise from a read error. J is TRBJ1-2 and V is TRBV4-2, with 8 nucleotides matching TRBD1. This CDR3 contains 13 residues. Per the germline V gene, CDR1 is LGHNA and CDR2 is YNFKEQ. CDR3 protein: CASSEDRGYGYTF. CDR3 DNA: TGTGCCAGCAGCGAAGACAGGGGCTATGGCTACACCTTC.

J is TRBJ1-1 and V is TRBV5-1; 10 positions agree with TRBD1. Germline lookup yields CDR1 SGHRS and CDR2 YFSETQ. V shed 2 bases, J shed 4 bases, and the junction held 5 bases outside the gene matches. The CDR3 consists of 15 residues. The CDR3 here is CASSFQTGGGTEAFF. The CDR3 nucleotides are TGCGCCAGCAGCTTCCAGACAGGGGGCGGCACTGAAGCTTTCTTT.

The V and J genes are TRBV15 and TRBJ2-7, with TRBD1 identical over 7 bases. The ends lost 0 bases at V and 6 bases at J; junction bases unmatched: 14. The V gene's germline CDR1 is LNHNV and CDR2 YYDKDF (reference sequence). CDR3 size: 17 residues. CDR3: CATSRDPPTGRVVEQYF. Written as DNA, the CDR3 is TGTGCCACCAGCAGAGATCCCCCGACAGGGAGAGTGGTCGAGCAGTACTTC.

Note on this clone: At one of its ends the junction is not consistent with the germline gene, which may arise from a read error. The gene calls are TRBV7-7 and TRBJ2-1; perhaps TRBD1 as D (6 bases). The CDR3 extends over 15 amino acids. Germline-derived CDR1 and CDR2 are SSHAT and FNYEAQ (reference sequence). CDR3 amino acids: CASSTGTTMYNEQFF. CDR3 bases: TGTGCTAGCAGCACCGGGACAACCATGTACAATGAGCAGTTCTTC.

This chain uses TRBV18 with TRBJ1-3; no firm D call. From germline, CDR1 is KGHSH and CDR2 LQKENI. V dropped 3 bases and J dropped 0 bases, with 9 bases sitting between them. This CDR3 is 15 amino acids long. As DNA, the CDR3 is TGTGCCAGCTCACCGGAGTACAGCTCTGGAAACACCATATATTTT. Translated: CASSPEYSSGNTIYF.

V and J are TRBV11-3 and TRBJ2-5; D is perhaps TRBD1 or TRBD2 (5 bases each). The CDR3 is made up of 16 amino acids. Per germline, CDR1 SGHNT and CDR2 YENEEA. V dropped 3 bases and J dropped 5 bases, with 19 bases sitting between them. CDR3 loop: CASSLGDSGPRETQYF. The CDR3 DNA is TGTGCCAGCAGCTTGGGAGATTCAGGGCCAAGGGAGACCCAGTACTTC.

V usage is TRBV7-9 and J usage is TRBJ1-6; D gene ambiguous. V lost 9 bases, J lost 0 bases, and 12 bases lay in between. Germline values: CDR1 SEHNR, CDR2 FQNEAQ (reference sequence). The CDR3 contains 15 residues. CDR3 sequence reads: CASRNIGSYNSPLHF. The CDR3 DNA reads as TGTGCCAGTCGGAACATCGGCTCCTATAATTCACCCCTCCACTTT. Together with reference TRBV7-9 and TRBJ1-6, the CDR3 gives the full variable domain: DTGVSQNPRHKITKRGQNVTFRCDPISEHNRLYWYRQTLGQGPEFLTYFQNEAQLEKSRLLSDRFSAERPKGSFSTLEIQRTEQGDSAMYLCASRNIGSYNSPLHFGNGTRLTVT.

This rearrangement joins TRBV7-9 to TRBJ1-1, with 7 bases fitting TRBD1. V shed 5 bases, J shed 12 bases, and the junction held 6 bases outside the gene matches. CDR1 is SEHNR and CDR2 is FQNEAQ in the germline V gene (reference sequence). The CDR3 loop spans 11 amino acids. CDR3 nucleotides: TGTGCCAGCAGCGCACAGGGGTTGTCTTTCTTT. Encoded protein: CASSAQGLSFF.

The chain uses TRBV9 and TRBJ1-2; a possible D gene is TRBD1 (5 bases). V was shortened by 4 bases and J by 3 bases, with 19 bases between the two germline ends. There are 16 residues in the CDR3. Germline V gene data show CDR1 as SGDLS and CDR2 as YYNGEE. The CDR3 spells CASSRGGGAPDYGYTF. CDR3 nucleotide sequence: TGTGCCAGCAGCCGAGGTGGTGGGGCGCCGGACTATGGCTACACCTTC.